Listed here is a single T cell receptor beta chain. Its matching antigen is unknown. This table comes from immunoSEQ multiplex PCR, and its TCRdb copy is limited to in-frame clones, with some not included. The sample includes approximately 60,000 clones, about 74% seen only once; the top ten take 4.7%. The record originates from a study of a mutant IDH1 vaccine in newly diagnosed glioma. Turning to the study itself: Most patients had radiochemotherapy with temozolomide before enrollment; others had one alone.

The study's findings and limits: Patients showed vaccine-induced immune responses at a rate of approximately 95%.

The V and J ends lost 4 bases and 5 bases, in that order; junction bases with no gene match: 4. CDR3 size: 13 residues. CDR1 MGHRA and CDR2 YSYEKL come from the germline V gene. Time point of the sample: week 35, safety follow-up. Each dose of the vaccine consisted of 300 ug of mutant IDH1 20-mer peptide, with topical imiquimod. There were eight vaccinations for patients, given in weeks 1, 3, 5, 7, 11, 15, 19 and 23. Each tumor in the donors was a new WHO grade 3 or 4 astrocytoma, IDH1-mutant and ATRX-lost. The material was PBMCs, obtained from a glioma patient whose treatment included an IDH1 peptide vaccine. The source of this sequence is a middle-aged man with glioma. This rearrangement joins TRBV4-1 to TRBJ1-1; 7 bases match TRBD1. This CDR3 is CASSLRDSTEAFF. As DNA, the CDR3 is TGCGCCAGCAGCCTCCGGGACAGTACTGAAGCTTTCTTT.